This entry concerns a single T cell receptor (beta chain). No antigen is known for it. No much larger clone is present one base from it, and per-base qualities are unavailable. TCRdb records Illumina HiSeq 1500 as the sequencer. TCRdb trimmed the raw reads at Q25, called clones with MiXCR and kept productive beta chains. Identical CDR3 proteins give one entry, which carries the most common genes and DNA. The table for this sample lists around 530,000 distinct CDR3 sequences; around a quarter of them were counted only once. The top ten clonotypes cover about 12% of the sample. This record belongs to a study of T cell repertoires in cytomegalovirus infection (dated by TCRdb to between 2019 and 2020). As for the study more broadly: The HLA type of each donor mattered for the analysis, because public TCR beta signatures pointed to carriage of CMV infection along with the matching HLA type.

From the germline V gene (reference sequence), CDR1 is DFQATT and CDR2 is SNEGSKA. V loses 6 bases, J loses 8 bases, and the germline ends lie 13 bases apart. The CDR3 runs 11 amino acids, cysteine and phenylalanine included. Of the read, only the CDR3 DNA is kept; its 33 bases are in frame from base 1. Overall results and qualifications from the work: The ex vivo response was dominated by HLA-C-restricted CMV-specific TCR beta clonotypes, which also provided the single most frequent clonotype in two of eight donors. In both this cohort and an independent cohort of 350 or so donors, the cumulative frequency of public TCR beta family members distinguished carriers of CMV infection plus the relevant HLA type.

The sequence links TRBV20-1 to TRBJ1-1; no confident D gene assignment can be made. The source is a human donor in good health (CMV status not recorded). Some clones in this sample may be carry-over from other donors' samples. Sequenced input: PBMCs. The CDR3 is CSATPIREAFF. The DNA is TGCAGTGCCACCCCGATCCGGGAAGCTTTCTTT.